Included here is one TCR beta chain sequence, with context. Its antigen is unidentified. Expressed TCRB transcripts were sequenced after all isolated RNA was converted to cDNA. TCRdb keeps only in-frame clones here, not all; method: immunoSEQ multiplex PCR. The profile shows more than 95,000 clones, 25% to 30% of them singletons. The CDR3 extends over 12 amino acids. Germline-derived CDR1 and CDR2 are SGDLS and YYNGEE. Trimming took off 4 bases at V and 2 bases at J, with 3 bases between the two ends. The sample is drawn from a study of beta chain features in type 1 diabetes. About the study: All samples yielded some 110 million examined sorted cells. Overall study results and limits: Because the template was cDNA, high-expressing cells might be over-represented. A closer apparent resemblance between naive, central memory and Treg TCRB repertoires was seen in patients than in healthy donors. A moderate, significant TCRB CDR3 shortening appeared in type 1 diabetes across four CD4+ subsets.

Based on CD45RO/CCR7/CD25/CD127/CD95/CD27, CD4+ regulatory, stem cell-like memory, naive and central memory cells were sorted. The sample taken for sequencing was central memory CD4+ T cells from blood. The V gene is TRBV9, the J gene TRBJ2-2; D is uncertain. The receptor comes from a young woman with type 1 diabetes. CDR3 sequence (DNA): TGTGCCAGCAGCATAAACACCGGGGAGCTGTTTTTT. This encodes CASSINTGELFF. Supplemented by reference TRBV9 and TRBJ2-2, the full variable domain reads DSGVTQTPKHLITATGQRVTLRCSPRSGDLSVYWYQQSLDQGLQFLIQYYNGEERAKGNILERFSAQQFPDLHSELNLSSLELGDSALYFCASSINTGELFFGEGSRLTVL.